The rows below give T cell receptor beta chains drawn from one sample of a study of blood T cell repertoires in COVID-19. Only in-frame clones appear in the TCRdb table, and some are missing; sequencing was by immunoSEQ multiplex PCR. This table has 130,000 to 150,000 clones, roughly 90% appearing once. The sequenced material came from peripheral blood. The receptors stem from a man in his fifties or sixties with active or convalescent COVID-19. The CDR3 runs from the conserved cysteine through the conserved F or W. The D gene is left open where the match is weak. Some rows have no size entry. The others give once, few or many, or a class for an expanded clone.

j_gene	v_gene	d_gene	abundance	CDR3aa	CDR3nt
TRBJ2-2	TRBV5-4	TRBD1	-	CASSSQGARTGELFF	TGTGCCAGCAGCTCACAGGGGGCGCGTACTGGGGAGCTGTTTTTT
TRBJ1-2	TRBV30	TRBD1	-	CAWSDLDRAGFYGYTF	TGTGCCTGGAGTGACCTGGACAGGGCCGGTTTCTATGGCTACACCTTC
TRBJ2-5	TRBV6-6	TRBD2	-	CASGTTNQETQYF	TGTGCCAGCGGGACTACTAACCAAGAGACCCAGTACTTC
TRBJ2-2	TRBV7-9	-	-	CASSLKQVKTGELFF	TGTGCCAGCAGCTTAAAACAGGTTAAGACCGGGGAGCTGTTTTTT
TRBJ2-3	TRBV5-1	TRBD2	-	CASSATSGNAGTDTQYF	TGCGCCAGCAGCGCCACTAGCGGGAACGCGGGCACAGATACGCAGTATTTT
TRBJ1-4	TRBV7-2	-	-	CASSTRTNEKLFF	TGTGCCAGCAGCACAAGAACTAATGAAAAACTGTTTTTT
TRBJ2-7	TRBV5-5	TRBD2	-	CASSLGLADHSYEQYF	TGTGCCAGCAGCTTGGGACTAGCGGACCACTCCTACGAGCAGTACTTC
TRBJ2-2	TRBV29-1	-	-	CSSARGNTGELFF	TGCAGCAGCGCAAGGGGAAACACCGGGGAGCTGTTTTTT
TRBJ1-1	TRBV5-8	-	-	CASSLHRSVDDAEAFF	TGTGCCAGCAGCTTGCACAGGTCGGTAGATGACGCTGAAGCTTTCTTT
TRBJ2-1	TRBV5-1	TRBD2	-	CASSLRLAGGNEQFF	TGCGCCAGCAGCTTAAGACTAGCGGGAGGGAATGAGCAGTTCTTC
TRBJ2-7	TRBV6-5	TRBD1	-	CASRGQGSYEQYF	TGTGCCAGCAGGGGACAGGGTTCCTACGAGCAGTACTTC
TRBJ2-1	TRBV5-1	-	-	CASSLDREQFF	TGCGCCAGCAGCTTGGACAGAGAGCAGTTCTTC
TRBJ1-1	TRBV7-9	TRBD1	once	CASSPGSGTGGLYTEAFF	TGTGCCAGCAGCCCCGGTTCCGGGACAGGGGGTTTGTACACTGAAGCTTTCTTT
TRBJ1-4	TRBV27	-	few	CASRSQGSTNEKLFF	TGTGCCAGCAGATCCCAGGGTTCCACTAATGAAAAACTGTTTTTT
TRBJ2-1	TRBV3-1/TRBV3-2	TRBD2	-	CASSQTSGAYNEQFF	TGTGCCAGCAGCCAGACTAGCGGGGCCTACAATGAGCAGTTCTTC
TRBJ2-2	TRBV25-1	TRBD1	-	CASSWDRNTGELFF	TGTGCCAGCAGTTGGGACAGAAACACCGGGGAGCTGTTTTTT
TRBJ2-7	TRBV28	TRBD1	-	CASSPGGQGGEQYF	TGTGCCAGCAGTCCGGGCGGACAGGGTGGCGAGCAGTACTTC
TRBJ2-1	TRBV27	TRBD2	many	CASSTNSGRGNEQFF	TGTGCCAGCAGTACCAATAGCGGGAGAGGTAATGAGCAGTTCTTC
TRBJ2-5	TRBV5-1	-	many	CASSFYGGVQETQYF	TGCGCCAGCAGCTTTTACGGAGGGGTCCAAGAGACCCAGTACTTC
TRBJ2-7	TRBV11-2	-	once	CASSWEGGSSYEQYF	TGTGCCAGCAGCTGGGAGGGGGGGAGCTCCTACGAGCAGTACTTC
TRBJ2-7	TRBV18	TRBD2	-	CASSPGLAGGPTQYEQYF	TGTGCCAGCTCTCCTGGACTAGCGGGAGGGCCAACCCAGTACGAGCAGTACTTC
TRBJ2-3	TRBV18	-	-	CASSPTGTDTDTQYF	TGTGCCAGCTCACCTACCGGGACTGATACAGATACGCAGTATTTT
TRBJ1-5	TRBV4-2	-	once	CASSPAGGNQPQHF	TGTGCCAGCAGCCCGGCAGGGGGCAATCAGCCCCAGCATTTT
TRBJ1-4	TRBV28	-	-	CASSSPGEKLFF	TGTGCCAGCAGTTCACCGGGAGAAAAACTGTTTTTT
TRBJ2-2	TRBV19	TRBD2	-	CASSTGTRGGELFF	TGTGCCAGTAGTACCGGGACTAGAGGCGGGGAGCTGTTTTTT
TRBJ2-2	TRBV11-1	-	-	CASSKKAGAGELFF	TGTGCCAGCAGCAAGAAGGCAGGGGCCGGGGAGCTGTTTTTT
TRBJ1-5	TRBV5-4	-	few	CASSLWQENQPQHF	TGTGCCAGCAGCTTGTGGCAGGAAAATCAGCCCCAGCATTTT
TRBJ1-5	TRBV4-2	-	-	CASSVSVGSNQPQHF	TGTGCCAGCAGCGTTAGTGTGGGCAGCAATCAGCCCCAGCATTTT
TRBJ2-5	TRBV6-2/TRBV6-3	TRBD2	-	CASSYLLAGPYQETQYF	TGTGCCAGCAGTTACCTACTAGCGGGACCGTACCAAGAGACCCAGTACTTC